Sequencing of this T cell receptor (beta chain) was carried out in a study of blood T cell repertoires in COVID-19. Trimming removed 2 bases from V and 2 bases from J; junction bases left unmatched: 4. Per the germline V gene, CDR1 is SGHTS and CDR2 is YDEGEE. The CDR3 is 14 amino acids. The authors' processing: Estimation of nucleated cell counts relied on the amplification of reference gene primers. Clones were read by immunoSEQ multiplex PCR, and TCRdb kept only the in-frame ones, dropping some. That table gives V, J and clone size, and the DNA gave D and trimming. The sample lists approximately 250,000 clones; 88% were seen once.

This sequence joins TRBV5-8 and TRBJ2-7; 7 bases align to TRBD1. The origin of this receptor is an older woman in a cohort exposed to, infected with or recovered from COVID-19 (not recorded which). Sequenced sample: PBMCs or T cells enriched from blood (not recorded which). The CDR3 loop is CASSLTTGAYEQYF. CDR3 DNA sequence: TGTGCCAGCAGCTTAACAACAGGGGCCTACGAGCAGTACTTC.